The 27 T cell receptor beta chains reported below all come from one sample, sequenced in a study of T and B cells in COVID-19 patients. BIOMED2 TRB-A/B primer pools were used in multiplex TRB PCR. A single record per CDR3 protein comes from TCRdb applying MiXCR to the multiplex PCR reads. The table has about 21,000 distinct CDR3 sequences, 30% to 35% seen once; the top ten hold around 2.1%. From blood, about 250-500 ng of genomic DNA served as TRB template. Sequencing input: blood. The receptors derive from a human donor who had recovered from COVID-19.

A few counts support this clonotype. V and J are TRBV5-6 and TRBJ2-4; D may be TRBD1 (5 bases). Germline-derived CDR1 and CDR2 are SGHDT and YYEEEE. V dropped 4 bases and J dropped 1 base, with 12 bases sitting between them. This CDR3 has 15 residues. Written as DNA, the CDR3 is TGTGCCAGCAGCCCACAGGTCTTGGCCAAAAACATTCAGTACTTC. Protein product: CASSPQVLAKNIQYF.

In DNA, the CDR3 is TGTGCCAGCAGTAGGGGGGGGGACAGGGTCAACACCGGGGAGCTGTTTTTT. Its protein product is CASSRGGDRVNTGELFF. The chain uses TRBV6-5 and TRBJ2-2; 9 bases map to TRBD1. The V and J ends lost 5 bases and 2 bases, in that order; junction bases with no gene match: 9. The CDR3 extends over 17 amino acids. Germline assignment: CDR1 MNHEY and CDR2 SVGAGI.

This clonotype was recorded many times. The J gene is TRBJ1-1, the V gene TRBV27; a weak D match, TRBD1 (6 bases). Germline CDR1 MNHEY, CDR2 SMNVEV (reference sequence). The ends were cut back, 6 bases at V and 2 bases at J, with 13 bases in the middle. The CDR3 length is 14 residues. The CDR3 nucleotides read TGTGCCAGCAGCCGACAGGAGCCAAACACTGAAGCTTTCTTT. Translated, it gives CASSRQEPNTEAFF.

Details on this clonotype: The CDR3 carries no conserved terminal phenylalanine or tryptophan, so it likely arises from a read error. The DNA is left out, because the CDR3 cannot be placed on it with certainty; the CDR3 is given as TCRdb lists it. This chain's CDR3 is CAWSSNRGPLHY. This chain joins TRBV30 and TRBJ1-5; TRBD1 reflects the table's D call only, with no check against the DNA. Including both end residues, the CDR3 is 12 amino acids long. CDR1 and CDR2 from the germline V gene are GTSNPN and SVGIG (reference sequence).

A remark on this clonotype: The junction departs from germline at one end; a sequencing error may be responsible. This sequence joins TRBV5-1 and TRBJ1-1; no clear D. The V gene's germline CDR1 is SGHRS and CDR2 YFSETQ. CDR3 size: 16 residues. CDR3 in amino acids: CTSSLSRNAMNTEAFF. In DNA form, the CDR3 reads TGCACCAGCAGCTTGTCCAGGAATGCTATGAACACTGAAGCTTTCTTT.

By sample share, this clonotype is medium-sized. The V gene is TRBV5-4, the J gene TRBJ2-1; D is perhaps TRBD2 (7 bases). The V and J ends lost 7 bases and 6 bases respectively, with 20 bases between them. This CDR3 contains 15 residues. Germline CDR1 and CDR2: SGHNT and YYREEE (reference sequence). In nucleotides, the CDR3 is TGTGCCAGCGAAAGGGGGGGCCTACGGGGCAATGAGCAGTTCTTC. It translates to CASERGGLRGNEQFF.

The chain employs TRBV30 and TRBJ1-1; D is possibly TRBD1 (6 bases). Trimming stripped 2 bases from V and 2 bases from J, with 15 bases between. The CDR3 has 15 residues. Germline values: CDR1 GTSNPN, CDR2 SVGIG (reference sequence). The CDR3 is CAWSRARGPNTEAFF. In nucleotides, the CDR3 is TGTGCCTGGAGTCGGGCCAGGGGCCCCAACACTGAAGCTTTCTTT.

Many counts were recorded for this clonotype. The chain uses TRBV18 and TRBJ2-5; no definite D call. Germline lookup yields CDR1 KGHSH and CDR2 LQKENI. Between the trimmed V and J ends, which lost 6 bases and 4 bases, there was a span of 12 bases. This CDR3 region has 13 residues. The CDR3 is CASSQDRRETQYF. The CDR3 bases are TGTGCCAGCTCTCAGGATAGAAGAGAGACCCAGTACTTC.

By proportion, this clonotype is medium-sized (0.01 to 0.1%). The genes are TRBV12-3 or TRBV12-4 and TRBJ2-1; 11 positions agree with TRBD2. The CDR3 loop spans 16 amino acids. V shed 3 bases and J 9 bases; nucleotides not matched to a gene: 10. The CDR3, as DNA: TGTGCCAGCAGTTTGCGGGGACTAGCGGTTGTCGGTGAGCAGTTCTTC. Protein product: CASSLRGLAVVGEQFF.

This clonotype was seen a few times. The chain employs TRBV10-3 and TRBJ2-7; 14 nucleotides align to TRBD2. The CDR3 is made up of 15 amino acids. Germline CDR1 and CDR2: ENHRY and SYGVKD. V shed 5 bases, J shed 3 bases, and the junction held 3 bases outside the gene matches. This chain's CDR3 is CAISTGTSGGYEQYF. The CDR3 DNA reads TGTGCCATCAGTACAGGGACTAGCGGGGGCTACGAGCAGTACTTC.

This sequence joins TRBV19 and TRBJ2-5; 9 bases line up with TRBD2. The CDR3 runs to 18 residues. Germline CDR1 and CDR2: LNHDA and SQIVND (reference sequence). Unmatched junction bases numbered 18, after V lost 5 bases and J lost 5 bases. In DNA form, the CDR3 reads TGTGCCAGTAGTCCTGGTCTATGCGGGGGGGGGCGGGGGGAGACCCAGTACTTC. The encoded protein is CASSPGLCGGGRGETQYF.

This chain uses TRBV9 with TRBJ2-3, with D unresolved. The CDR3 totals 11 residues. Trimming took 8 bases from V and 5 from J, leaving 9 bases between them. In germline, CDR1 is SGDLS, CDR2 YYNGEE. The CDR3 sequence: CASGVVDTQYF. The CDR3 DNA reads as TGTGCCAGTGGGGTGGTAGATACGCAGTATTTT.

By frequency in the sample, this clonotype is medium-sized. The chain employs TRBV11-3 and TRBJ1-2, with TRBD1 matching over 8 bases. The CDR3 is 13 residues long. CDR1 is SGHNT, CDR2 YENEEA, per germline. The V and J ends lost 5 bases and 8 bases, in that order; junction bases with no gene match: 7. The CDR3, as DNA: TGTGCCAGCAGCCCGGACAGGGTCCGAGGCTACACCTTC. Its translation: CASSPDRVRGYTF.

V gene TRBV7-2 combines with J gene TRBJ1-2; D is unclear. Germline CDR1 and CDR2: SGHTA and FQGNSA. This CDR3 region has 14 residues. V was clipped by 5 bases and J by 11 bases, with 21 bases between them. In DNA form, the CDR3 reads TGTGCCAGCAGCCAAATTGGACTGGCCCCCGCATACACCTTC. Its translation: CASSQIGLAPAYTF.

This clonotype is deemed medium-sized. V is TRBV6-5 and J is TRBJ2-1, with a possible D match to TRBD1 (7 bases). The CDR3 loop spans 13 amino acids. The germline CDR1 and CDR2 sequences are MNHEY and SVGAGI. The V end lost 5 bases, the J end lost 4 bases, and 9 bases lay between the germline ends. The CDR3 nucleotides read TGTGCCAGCAGTGCGGGACAGTACAATGAGCAGTTCTTC. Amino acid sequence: CASSAGQYNEQFF.

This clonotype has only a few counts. CDR3 DNA: TGTGCCAGCAGTCTAGGAGCGGGGGGGCGGACAGATACGCAGTATTTT. This codes for CASSLGAGGRTDTQYF. The chain uses TRBV12-3 or TRBV12-4 and TRBJ2-3; 10 bases fit TRBD2. This CDR3 contains 16 residues. V lost 5 bases, J lost 3 bases, and 8 bases stayed unmatched.

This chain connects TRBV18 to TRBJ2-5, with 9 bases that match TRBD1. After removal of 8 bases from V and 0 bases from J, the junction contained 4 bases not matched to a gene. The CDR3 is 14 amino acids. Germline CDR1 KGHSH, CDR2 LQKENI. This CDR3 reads CASQGQGHQETQYF. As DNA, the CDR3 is TGTGCCAGCCAGGGACAGGGCCACCAAGAGACCCAGTACTTC.

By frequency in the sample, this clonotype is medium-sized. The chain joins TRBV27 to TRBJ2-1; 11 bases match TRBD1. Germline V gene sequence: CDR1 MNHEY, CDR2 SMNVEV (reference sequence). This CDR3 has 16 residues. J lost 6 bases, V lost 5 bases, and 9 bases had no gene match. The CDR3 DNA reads TGTGCCAGCAGTGGAGCATCCGGGACAGGGGGCAATGAGCAGTTCTTC. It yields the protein CASSGASGTGGNEQFF.

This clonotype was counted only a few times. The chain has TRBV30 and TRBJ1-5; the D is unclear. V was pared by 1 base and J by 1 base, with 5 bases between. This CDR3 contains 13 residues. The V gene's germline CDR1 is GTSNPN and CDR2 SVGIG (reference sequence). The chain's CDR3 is CAWSAESNQPQHF. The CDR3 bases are TGTGCCTGGAGTGCAGAGAGCAATCAGCCCCAGCATTTT. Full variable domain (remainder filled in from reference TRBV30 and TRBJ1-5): SQTIHQWPATLVQPVGSPLSLECTVEGTSNPNLYWYRQAAGRGLQLLFYSVGIGQISSEVPQNLSASRPQDRQFILSSKKLLLSDSGFYLCAWSAESNQPQHFGDGTRLSIL.

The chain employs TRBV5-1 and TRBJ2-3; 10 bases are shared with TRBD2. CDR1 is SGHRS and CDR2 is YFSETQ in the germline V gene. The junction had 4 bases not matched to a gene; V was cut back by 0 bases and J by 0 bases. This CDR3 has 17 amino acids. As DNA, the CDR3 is TGCGCCAGCAGCTTGGCGGCTAGCGGGGGTAGCACAGATACGCAGTATTTT. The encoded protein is CASSLAASGGSTDTQYF.

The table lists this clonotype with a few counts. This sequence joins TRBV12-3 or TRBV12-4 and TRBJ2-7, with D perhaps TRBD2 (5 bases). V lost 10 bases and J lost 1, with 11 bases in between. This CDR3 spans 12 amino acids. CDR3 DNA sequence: TGTGCCACCCACGGGGAATCCTACGAGCAGTACTTC. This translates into CATHGESYEQYF.

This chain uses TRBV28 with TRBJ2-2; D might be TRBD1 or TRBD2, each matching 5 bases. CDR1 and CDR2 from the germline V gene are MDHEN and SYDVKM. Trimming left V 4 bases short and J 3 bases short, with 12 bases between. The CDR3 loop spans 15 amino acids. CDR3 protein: CASSSPGTYTGELFF. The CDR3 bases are TGTGCCAGCAGTTCCCCCGGGACCTACACCGGGGAGCTGTTTTTT.

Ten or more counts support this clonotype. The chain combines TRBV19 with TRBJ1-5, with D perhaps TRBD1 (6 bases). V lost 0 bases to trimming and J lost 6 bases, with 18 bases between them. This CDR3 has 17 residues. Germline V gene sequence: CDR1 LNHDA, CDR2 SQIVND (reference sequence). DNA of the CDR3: TGTGCCAGTAGTATAGAGCGCGGGGGGCTCGTAACTCAGCCCCAGCATTTT. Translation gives CASSIERGGLVTQPQHF.

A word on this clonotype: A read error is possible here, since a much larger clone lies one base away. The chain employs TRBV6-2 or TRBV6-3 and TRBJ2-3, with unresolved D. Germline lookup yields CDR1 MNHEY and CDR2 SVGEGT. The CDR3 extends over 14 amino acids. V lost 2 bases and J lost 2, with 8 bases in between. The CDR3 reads CASSYGMPTDTQYF. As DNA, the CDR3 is TGTGCCAGCAGTTACGGAATGCCCACAGATACGCAGTATTTT.

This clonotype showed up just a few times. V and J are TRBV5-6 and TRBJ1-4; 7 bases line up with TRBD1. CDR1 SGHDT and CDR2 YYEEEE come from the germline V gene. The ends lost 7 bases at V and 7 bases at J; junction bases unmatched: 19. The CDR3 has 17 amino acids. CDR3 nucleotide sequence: TGTGCCAGCGGTAGACAGGGTTTTTCCGTATTGGGTGAAAAACTGTTTTTT. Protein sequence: CASGRQGFSVLGEKLFF.

The CDR3 bases are TGCAGTGCTAGAGCTACTTTCCCCACCGGGACCCAGTACTTC. Translated, it gives CSARATFPTGTQYF. The chain uses TRBV20-1 and TRBJ2-5; D is uncertain. CDR1 DFQATT and CDR2 SNEGSKA come from the germline V gene (reference sequence). Trimming left V 1 base short and J 7 bases short, with 16 bases between. The CDR3 length is 14 residues.

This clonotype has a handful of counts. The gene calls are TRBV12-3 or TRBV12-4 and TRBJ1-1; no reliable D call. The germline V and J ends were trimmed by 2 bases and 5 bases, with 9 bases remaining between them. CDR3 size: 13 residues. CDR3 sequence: CASSLMRATEAFF. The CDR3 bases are TGTGCCAGCAGTTTAATGAGGGCAACTGAAGCTTTCTTT.